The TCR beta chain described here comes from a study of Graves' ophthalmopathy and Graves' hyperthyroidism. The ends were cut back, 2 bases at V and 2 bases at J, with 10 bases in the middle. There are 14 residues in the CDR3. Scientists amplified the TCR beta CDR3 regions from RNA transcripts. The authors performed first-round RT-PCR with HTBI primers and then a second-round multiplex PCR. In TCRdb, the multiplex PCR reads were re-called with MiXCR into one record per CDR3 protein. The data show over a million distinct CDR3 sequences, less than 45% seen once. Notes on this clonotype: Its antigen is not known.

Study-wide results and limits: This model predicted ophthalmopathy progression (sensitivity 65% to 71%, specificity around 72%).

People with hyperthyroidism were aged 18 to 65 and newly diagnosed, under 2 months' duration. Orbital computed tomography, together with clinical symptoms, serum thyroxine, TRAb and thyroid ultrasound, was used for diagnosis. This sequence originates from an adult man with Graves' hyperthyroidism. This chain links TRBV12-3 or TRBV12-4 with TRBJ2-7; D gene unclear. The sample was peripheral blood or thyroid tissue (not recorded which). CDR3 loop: CASSLHGVTYEQYF. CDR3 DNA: TGTGCCAGCAGTTTACATGGGGTCACCTACGAGCAGTACTTC.